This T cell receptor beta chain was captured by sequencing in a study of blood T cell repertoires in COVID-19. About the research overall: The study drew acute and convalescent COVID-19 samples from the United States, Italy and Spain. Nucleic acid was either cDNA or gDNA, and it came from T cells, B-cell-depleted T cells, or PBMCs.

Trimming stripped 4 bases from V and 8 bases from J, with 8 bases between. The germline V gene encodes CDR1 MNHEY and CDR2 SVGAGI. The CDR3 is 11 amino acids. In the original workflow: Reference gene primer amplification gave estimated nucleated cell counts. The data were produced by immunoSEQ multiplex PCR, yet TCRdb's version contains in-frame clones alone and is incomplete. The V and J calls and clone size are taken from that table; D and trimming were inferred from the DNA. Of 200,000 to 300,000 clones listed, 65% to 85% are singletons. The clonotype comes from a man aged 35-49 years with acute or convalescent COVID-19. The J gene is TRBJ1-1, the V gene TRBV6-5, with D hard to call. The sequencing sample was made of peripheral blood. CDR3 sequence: CASSSRYEAFF. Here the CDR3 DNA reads TGTGCCAGCAGTTCCCGGTACGAAGCTTTCTTT.